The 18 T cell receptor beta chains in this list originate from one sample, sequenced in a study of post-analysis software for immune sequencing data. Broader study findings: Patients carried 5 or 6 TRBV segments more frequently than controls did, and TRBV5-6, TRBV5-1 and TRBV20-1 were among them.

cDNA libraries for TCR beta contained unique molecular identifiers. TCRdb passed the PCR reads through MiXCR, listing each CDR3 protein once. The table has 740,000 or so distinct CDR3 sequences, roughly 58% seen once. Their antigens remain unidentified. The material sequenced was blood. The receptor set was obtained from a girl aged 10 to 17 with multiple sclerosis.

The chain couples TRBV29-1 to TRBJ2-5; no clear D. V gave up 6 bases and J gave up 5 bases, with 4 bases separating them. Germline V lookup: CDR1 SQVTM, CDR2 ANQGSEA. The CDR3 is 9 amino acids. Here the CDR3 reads CSVSETQYF. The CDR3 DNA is TGCAGCGTCTCGGAGACCCAGTACTTC.

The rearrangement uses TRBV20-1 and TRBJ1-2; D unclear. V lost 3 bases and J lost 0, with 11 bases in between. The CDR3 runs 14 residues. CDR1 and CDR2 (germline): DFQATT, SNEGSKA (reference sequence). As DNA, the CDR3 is TGCAGTGCTAGGGCCGGACGGCCTAACTATGGCTACACCTTC. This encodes CSARAGRPNYGYTF.

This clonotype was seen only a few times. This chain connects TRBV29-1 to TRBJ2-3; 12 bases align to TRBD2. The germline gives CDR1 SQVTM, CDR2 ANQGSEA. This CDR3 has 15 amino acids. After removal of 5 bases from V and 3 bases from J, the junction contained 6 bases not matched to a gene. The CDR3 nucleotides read TGCAGCGTTTTGACTAGCGGGAGCGGAACAGATACGCAGTATTTT. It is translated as CSVLTSGSGTDTQYF.

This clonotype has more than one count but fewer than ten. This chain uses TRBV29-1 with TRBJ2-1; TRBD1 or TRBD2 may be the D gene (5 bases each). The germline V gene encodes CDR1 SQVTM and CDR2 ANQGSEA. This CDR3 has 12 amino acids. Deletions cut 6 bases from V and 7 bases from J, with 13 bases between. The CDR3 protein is CSVDLWGNEQFF. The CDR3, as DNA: TGCAGCGTCGATCTGTGGGGGAATGAGCAGTTCTTC.

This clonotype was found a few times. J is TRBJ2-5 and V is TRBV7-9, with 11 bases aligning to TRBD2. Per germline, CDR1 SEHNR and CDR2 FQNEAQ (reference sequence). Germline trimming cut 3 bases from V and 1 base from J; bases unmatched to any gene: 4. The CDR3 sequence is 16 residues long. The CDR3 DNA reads TGTGCCAGCAGCTTGAGACTAGCGGGGTTCCAAGAGACCCAGTACTTC. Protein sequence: CASSLRLAGFQETQYF.

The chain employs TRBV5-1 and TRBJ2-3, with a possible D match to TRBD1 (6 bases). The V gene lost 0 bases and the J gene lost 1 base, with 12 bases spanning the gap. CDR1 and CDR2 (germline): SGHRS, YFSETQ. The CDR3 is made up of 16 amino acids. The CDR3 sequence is CASSLGTDPRTDTQYF. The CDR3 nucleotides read TGCGCCAGCAGCTTGGGGACAGACCCGCGCACAGATACGCAGTATTTT.

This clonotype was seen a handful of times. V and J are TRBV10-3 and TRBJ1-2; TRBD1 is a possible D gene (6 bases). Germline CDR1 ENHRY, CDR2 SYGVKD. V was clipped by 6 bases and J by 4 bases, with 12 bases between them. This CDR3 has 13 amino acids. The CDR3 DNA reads TGTGCCATCAGCTTACAGGGATCCTATGGCTACACCTTC. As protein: CAISLQGSYGYTF.

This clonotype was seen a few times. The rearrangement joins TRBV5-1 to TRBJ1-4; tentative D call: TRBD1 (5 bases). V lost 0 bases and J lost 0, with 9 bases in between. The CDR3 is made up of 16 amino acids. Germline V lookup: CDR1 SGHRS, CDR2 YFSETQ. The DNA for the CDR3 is TGCGCCAGCAGCTTGGGACAGACTGCAACTAATGAAAAACTGTTTTTT. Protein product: CASSLGQTATNEKLFF.

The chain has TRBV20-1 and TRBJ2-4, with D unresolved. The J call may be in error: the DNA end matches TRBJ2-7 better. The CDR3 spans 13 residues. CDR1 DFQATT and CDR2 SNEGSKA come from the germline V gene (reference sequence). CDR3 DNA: TGCAGTGCTAGAGTGGACGTTTACGACGAGCAGTACTTC. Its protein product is CSARVDVYDEQYF.

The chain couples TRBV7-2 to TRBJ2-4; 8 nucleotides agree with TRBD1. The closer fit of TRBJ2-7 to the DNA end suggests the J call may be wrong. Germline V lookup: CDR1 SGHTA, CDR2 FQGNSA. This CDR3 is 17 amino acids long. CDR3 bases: TGTGCCAGCAGCTTACCCCGAGACAGGGGCAACTCCTACGAGCAGTACTTC. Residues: CASSLPRDRGNSYEQYF.

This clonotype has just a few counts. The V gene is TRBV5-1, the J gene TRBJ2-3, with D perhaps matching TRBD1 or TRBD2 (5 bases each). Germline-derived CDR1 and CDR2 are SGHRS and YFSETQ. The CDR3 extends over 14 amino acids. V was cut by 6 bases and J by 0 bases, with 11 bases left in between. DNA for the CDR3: TGCGCCAGCACTCCAGGGAGCAGCACAGATACGCAGTATTTT. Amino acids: CASTPGSSTDTQYF.

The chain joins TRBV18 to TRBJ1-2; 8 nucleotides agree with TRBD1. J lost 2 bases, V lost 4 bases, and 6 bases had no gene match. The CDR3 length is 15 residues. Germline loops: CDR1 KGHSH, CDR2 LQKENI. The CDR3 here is CASSLDRGQNYGYTF. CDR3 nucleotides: TGTGCCAGCTCACTCGACAGGGGTCAGAACTATGGCTACACCTTC.

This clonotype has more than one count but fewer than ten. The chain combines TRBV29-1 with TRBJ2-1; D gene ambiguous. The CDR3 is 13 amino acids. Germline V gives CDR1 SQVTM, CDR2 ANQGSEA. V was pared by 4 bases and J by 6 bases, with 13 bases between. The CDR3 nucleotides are TGCAGCGTTGTCGCCAGGTCTTTCAATGAGCAGTTCTTC. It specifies CSVVARSFNEQFF.

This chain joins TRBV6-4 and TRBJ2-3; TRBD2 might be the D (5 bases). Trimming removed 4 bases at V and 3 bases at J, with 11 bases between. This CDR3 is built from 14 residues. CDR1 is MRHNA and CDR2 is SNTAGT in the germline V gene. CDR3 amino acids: CASSAEVWTDTQYF. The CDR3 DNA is TGTGCCAGCAGTGCGGAGGTGTGGACAGATACGCAGTATTTT.

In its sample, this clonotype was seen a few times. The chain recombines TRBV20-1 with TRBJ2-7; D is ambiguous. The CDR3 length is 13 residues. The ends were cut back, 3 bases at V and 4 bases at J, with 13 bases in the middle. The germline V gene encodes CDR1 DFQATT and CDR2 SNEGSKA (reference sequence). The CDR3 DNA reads TGCAGTGCTAGGACCGTAAATTCATACGAGCAGTACTTC. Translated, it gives CSARTVNSYEQYF.

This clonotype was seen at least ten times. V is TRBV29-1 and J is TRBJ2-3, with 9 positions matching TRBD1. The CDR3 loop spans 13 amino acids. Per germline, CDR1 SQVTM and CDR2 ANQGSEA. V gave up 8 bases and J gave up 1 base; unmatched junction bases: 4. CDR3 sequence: CSTGDRGTDTQYF. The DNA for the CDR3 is TGCAGCACGGGGGACAGGGGCACAGATACGCAGTATTTT.

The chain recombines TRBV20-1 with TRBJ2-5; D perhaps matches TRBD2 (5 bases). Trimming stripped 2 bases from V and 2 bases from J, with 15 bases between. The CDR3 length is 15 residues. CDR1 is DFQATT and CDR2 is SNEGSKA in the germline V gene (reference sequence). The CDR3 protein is CSARSTKPKQETQYF. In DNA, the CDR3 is TGCAGTGCTAGATCGACTAAGCCGAAGCAAGAGACCCAGTACTTC.

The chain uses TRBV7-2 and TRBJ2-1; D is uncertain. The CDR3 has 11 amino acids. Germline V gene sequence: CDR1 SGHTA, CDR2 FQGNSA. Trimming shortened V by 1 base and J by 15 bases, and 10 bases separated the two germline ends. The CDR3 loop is CASSLVGVGFF. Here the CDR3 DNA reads TGTGCCAGCAGCTTAGTCGGAGTGGGGTTCTTC.